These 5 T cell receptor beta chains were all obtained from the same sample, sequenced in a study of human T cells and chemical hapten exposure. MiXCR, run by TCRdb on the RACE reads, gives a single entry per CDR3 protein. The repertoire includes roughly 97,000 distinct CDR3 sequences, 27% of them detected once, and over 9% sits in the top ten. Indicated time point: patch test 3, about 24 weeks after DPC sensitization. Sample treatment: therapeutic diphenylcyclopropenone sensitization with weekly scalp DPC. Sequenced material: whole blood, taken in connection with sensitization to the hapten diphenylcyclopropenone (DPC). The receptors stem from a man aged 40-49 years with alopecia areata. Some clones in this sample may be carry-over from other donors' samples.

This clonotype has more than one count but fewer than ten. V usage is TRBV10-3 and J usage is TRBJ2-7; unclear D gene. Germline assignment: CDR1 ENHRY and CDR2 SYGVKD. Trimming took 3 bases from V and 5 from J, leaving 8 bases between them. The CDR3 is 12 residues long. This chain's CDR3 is CAISEGSDEQYF. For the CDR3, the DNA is TGTGCCATCAGTGAAGGAAGCGACGAGCAGTACTTC.

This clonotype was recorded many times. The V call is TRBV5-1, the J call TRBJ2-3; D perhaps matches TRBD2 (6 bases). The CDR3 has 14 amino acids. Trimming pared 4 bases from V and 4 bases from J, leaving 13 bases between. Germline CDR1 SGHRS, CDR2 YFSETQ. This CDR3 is CASSRGGNPDTQYF. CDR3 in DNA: TGCGCCAGCAGCAGAGGCGGGAACCCAGATACGCAGTATTTT.

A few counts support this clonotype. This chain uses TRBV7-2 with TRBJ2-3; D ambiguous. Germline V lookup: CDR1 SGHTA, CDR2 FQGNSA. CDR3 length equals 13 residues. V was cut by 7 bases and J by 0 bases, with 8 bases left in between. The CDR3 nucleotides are TGTGCCAGCATCGGACCTAGCACAGATACGCAGTATTTT. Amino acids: CASIGPSTDTQYF.

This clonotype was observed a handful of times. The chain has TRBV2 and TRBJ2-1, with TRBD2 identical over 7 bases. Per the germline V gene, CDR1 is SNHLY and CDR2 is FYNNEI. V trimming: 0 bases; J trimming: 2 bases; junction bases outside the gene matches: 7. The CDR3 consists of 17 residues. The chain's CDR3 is CASSEAVLASPYNEQFF. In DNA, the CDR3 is TGTGCCAGCAGTGAAGCGGTACTAGCGTCGCCCTACAATGAGCAGTTCTTC.

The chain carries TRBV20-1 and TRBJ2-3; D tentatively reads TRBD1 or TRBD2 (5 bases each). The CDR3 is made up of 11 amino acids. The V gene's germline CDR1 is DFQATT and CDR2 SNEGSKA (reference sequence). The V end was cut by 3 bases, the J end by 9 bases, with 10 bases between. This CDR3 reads CSASLGETQYF. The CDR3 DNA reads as TGCAGTGCTAGTCTGGGGGAAACGCAGTATTTT.